This record covers a single T cell receptor beta chain. The antigen remains unidentified. The PCR had 60 Vbeta and 13 Jbeta primers. The data were produced by immunoSEQ multiplex PCR, yet TCRdb's version contains in-frame clones alone and is incomplete. The sample lists more than 95,000 clones, roughly 82% occurring once. This record comes from a study of cytomegalovirus exposure and HLA in healthy donors. V dropped 5 bases and J dropped 8; count of bases not matched to a gene: 7. The CDR3 has 13 residues. CDR1 is MDHEN, CDR2 SYDVKM, per germline. Study-level findings and limits: Earlier findings revealed that most TCR beta V segments proved productive either about 87% or about 30% of the time.

This TCR was sampled from a woman aged 40 to 50 in good health and CMV-seropositive. The specimen was PBMCs. The rearrangement links TRBV28 to TRBJ1-1; 8 bases agree with TRBD1. The CDR3 DNA is TGTGCCAGCAGTCTTAGGACAGGGCCCGAAGCTTTCTTT. Amino acids: CASSLRTGPEAFF.